A single sample is the source of the 22 T cell receptor beta chains below, sequenced in a study of T cells in Graves' hyperthyroidism and ophthalmopathy (dated by TCRdb to between 2018 and 2020). Library preparation used multiplex PCR. The instrument was an Illumina HiSeq 2000. The TCR beta CDR3 regions were amplified from the RNA transcripts. For the first round of RT-PCR on the TCR CDR3, the HTBI primer set was used together with the Qiagen OneStep RT-PCR kit. The raw public data were reprocessed by TCRdb itself: fastp quality trimming at Q25, MiXCR clonotype calling, in-frame beta chains only. Rows with a matching CDR3 protein are joined into one entry that keeps the most common DNA and genes. This sample holds a few hundred thousand distinct CDR3 sequences; over 11% were observed only once. The ten biggest clones cover more than 5% of the sample. Input material: blood. The receptors shown here come from a woman aged 30 to 39 with Graves' hyperthyroidism that later progressed to Graves' ophthalmopathy.

Comment on this clonotype: Given a much more abundant clone one base away, this may be a read error. The chain combines TRBV30 with TRBJ1-6; no reliable D call. Trimming shortened V by 6 bases and J by 9 bases, and 18 bases separated the two germline ends. CDR1 is GTSNPN, CDR2 SVGIG, per germline (reference sequence). The CDR3 covers 14 residues. The CDR3 protein is CACRGPGVGSPLHF. CDR3 sequence (DNA): TGTGCCTGTAGAGGACCTGGAGTAGGTTCACCCCTCCACTTT.

Regarding this clonotype: This CDR3 is missing its conserved last phenylalanine or tryptophan, likely due to a read error. The chain has TRBV20-1 and TRBJ1-6; D ambiguous. CDR1 and CDR2 from the germline V gene are DFQATT and SNEGSKA (reference sequence). The CDR3 length is 17 residues. The V end lost 0 bases, the J end lost 6 bases, and 18 bases lay between the germline ends. Written as DNA, the CDR3 is TGCAGTGCTAGAGATGCGTCGAGGGCAGTGGGTAATTCACCCCTCCACCTT. Protein: CSARDASRAVGNSPLHL.

This clonotype was counted many times. The chain carries TRBV15 and TRBJ1-5; no reliable D call. The germline V gene encodes CDR1 LNHNV and CDR2 YYDKDF (reference sequence). The CDR3 length is 16 residues. V dropped 3 bases and J dropped 0 bases, with 12 bases sitting between them. CDR3: CATSSQKIYSNQPQHF. In nucleotides, the CDR3 is TGTGCCACCAGCAGTCAGAAGATTTATAGCAATCAGCCCCAGCATTTT.

This clonotype was observed a few times. This may arise from a read error, as a much more abundant clone is one base away. Because it lacks the conserved phenylalanine or tryptophan at the end, this CDR3 is likely a read error. The chain couples TRBV30 to TRBJ2-1; TRBD1 is a possible D gene (5 bases). Trimming took off 2 bases at V and 3 bases at J, with 11 bases between the two ends. From germline, CDR1 is GTSNPN and CDR2 SVGIG (reference sequence). CDR3 length: 14 residues. CDR3 DNA: TGTGCCTGGAGTAGGTTCCAGGGCTACAATGAGCAGTTCTCC. Amino acids: CAWSRFQGYNEQFS.

In its sample, this clonotype was seen many times. The chain combines TRBV28 with TRBJ2-7; D might be TRBD1 or TRBD2, each matching 5 bases. Trimming left V 3 bases short and J 6 bases short, with 12 bases between. Germline V lookup: CDR1 MDHEN, CDR2 SYDVKM. The CDR3 length is 13 residues. The CDR3 is CASSLGVPSEQYF. The CDR3 DNA reads TGTGCCAGCAGTTTGGGGGTTCCTAGCGAGCAGTACTTC.

This clonotype was seen at least ten times. This chain uses TRBV18 with TRBJ1-1; D is possibly TRBD1 (6 bases). The CDR3 extends over 15 amino acids. Trimming left V 2 bases short and J 2 bases short, with 12 bases between. The germline CDR1 and CDR2 sequences are KGHSH and LQKENI. CDR3 nucleotide sequence: TGTGCCAGCTCACCAAGGGGGATCGATAACACTGAAGCTTTCTTT. Translating it yields CASSPRGIDNTEAFF.

The chain recombines TRBV4-1 with TRBJ2-7, with D unresolved. The V and J ends lost 0 bases and 3 bases respectively, with 12 bases between them. This CDR3 has 15 residues. Germline V CDR1 and CDR2: MGHRA, YSYEKL. This CDR3 is CASSQEAQAYYEQYF. In DNA form, the CDR3 reads TGCGCCAGCAGCCAAGAAGCCCAAGCTTACTACGAGCAGTACTTC.

At least ten counts were recorded for this clonotype. The gene calls are TRBV24-1 and TRBJ2-1; D is ambiguous. The ends were cut back, 4 bases at V and 3 bases at J, with 6 bases in the middle. Germline lookup yields CDR1 KGHDR and CDR2 SFDVKD. The CDR3 sequence is 13 residues long. The CDR3 sequence is CATSDIIYNEQFF. The CDR3 nucleotides read TGTGCCACCAGTGACATAATCTACAATGAGCAGTTCTTC.

The table lists this clonotype with a few counts. The V gene is TRBV19, the J gene TRBJ1-3, with 8 bases lining up with TRBD1. The germline gives CDR1 LNHDA, CDR2 SQIVND (reference sequence). The junction had 15 bases not matched to a gene; V was cut back by 5 bases and J by 0 bases. The CDR3 is 19 residues long. The CDR3 sequence is CASSVGQGIGRSSGNTIYF. CDR3 DNA sequence: TGTGCCAGTAGTGTCGGACAGGGTATTGGTAGGAGCTCTGGAAACACCATATATTTT.

Points on this clonotype: An end of the junction does not agree with germline; a read error may underlie this. The V call is TRBV27, the J call TRBJ2-6; 7 bases match TRBD1. Germline loops: CDR1 MNHEY, CDR2 SMNVEV (reference sequence). The CDR3 has 16 residues. The CDR3 sequence: CASRDRLGSGANALTF. DNA for the CDR3: TGTGCCAGCAGGGACAGGTTAGGCTCTGGGGCCAACGCCCTGACTTTC.

The table lists this clonotype with many counts. The rearrangement joins TRBV20-1 to TRBJ1-1; unclear D gene. V was clipped by 2 bases and J by 6 bases, with 7 bases between them. The CDR3 totals 11 residues. Germline CDR1 and CDR2: DFQATT and SNEGSKA (reference sequence). DNA of the CDR3: TGCAGTGCTAGATCTACACCTGAAGCTTTCTTT. This codes for CSARSTPEAFF.

The sample holds a few counts of this clonotype. The chain employs TRBV11-2 and TRBJ2-7, with 13 bases identical to TRBD2. Germline V gene lookup returns CDR1 SGHAT and CDR2 FQNNGV. The CDR3 length is 16 residues. V lost 5 bases, J lost 2 bases, and 6 bases stayed unmatched. The CDR3 protein is CASSPGLAGETYEQYF. CDR3 DNA: TGTGCCAGCAGCCCCGGACTAGCGGGAGAAACCTACGAGCAGTACTTC.

V usage is TRBV5-5 and J usage is TRBJ2-5; possible D gene TRBD2, 5 bases. From germline, CDR1 is SGHKS and CDR2 YYEKEE (reference sequence). V was shortened by 5 bases and J by 1 base, with 24 bases between the two germline ends. The CDR3 is 18 amino acids. The CDR3 coding sequence is TGTGCCAGCAGTTACGGGGATTTTCGGATTGGGTTCCAAGAGACCCAGTACTTC. This gives the protein CASSYGDFRIGFQETQYF. Complete variable domain (other parts from reference TRBV5-5 and TRBJ2-5): DAGVTQSPTHLIKTRGQQVTLRCSPISGHKSVSWYQQVLGQGPQFIFQYYEKEERGRGNFPDRFSARQFPNYSSELNVNALLLGDSALYLCASSYGDFRIGFQETQYFGPGTRLLVL.

This clonotype was counted at least ten times. The V gene is TRBV12-3 or TRBV12-4, the J gene TRBJ1-6; a weak D match, TRBD1 (5 bases). This CDR3 region has 12 residues. Trimming cost V 7 bases and J 14 bases, with 15 bases left between them. The CDR3 coding sequence is TGTGCCAGCACCGTCCGCGCGGGGGCCCTCCACTTT. This gives the protein CASTVRAGALHF.

This sequence joins TRBV12-3 or TRBV12-4 and TRBJ2-1, with 11 bases that match TRBD1. The V gene end was trimmed by 8 bases and the J gene end by 8 bases; junction bases not matched to a gene: 8. The CDR3 runs 14 residues. The CDR3 region is CASSRTGGTDEQFF. CDR3 nucleotide sequence: TGTGCCAGCTCAAGGACAGGGGGCACGGATGAGCAGTTCTTC.

This chain links TRBV20-1 with TRBJ1-1; D unclear. Germline values: CDR1 DFQATT, CDR2 SNEGSKA (reference sequence). Trimming shortened V by 0 bases and J by 0 bases, and 14 bases separated the two germline ends. The CDR3 has 16 amino acids. CDR3 sequence: CSARDPSKDLNTEAFF. DNA for the CDR3: TGCAGTGCTAGAGACCCTAGTAAGGACCTGAACACTGAAGCTTTCTTT.

This clonotype was recorded a few times. The gene calls are TRBV5-6 and TRBJ1-1; 7 bases line up with TRBD1. The length of the CDR3 is 15 residues. The ends lost 1 base at V and 0 bases at J; junction bases unmatched: 3. The germline V gene has CDR1 SGHDT and CDR2 YYEEEE. In DNA, the CDR3 is TGTGCCAGCAGCTTGCCGGACAGGTTGAACACTGAAGCTTTCTTT. It yields the protein CASSLPDRLNTEAFF.

The table lists this clonotype with many counts. This chain joins TRBV5-1 and TRBJ2-1, with 10 bases identical to TRBD2. Germline CDR1 and CDR2: SGHRS and YFSETQ. This CDR3 contains 15 residues. The trim removed 1 base at V and 8 bases at J, leaving 6 bases unmatched. The CDR3 DNA reads TGCGCCAGCAGCTTGCCTAGCGGGAGTATCGATGAGCAGTTCTTC. Its protein is CASSLPSGSIDEQFF.

This clonotype was seen at least ten times. This rearrangement joins TRBV28 to TRBJ1-5; D is uncertain. The CDR3 contains 14 residues. Germline V gene sequence: CDR1 MDHEN, CDR2 SYDVKM. The V end was cut by 4 bases, the J end by 0 bases, with 7 bases between. The CDR3 coding sequence is TGTGCCAGCAGTTCCCCGCCTAGCAATCAGCCCCAGCATTTT. Amino acids: CASSSPPSNQPQHF. Together with reference TRBV28 and TRBJ1-5, the CDR3 gives the full variable domain: DVKVTQSSRYLVKRTGEKVFLECVQDMDHENMFWYRQDPGLGLRLIYFSYDVKMKEKGDIPEGYSVSREKKERFSLILESASTNQTSMYLCASSSPPSNQPQHFGDGTRLSIL.

This chain links TRBV7-2 with TRBJ2-5; tentatively, D is TRBD2 (5 bases). This CDR3 comprises 13 residues. Germline loops: CDR1 SGHTA, CDR2 FQGNSA. Deletions cut 3 bases from V and 5 bases from J, with 10 bases between. The CDR3 bases are TGTGCCAGCAGCTTGGACTCTTGGGAGACCCAGTACTTC. Translated: CASSLDSWETQYF.

This clonotype has just a few counts. This chain connects TRBV12-3 or TRBV12-4 to TRBJ1-4; the match to TRBD1 covers 7 bases. The CDR3 runs to 19 residues. V was clipped by 5 bases and J by 2 bases; unmatched bases: 17. The CDR3 region has the DNA TGTGCCAGCAGTCCCCGGCCGGGACAGAGGGGGGCTACTAATGAAAAACTGTTTTTT. This codes for CASSPRPGQRGATNEKLFF.

This clonotype was recorded many times. This chain uses TRBV27 with TRBJ1-5, with a possible D match to TRBD1 (6 bases). The CDR3 extends over 13 amino acids. V dropped 3 bases and J dropped 7 bases, with 10 bases sitting between them. In germline, CDR1 is MNHEY, CDR2 SMNVEV (reference sequence). The CDR3 loop reads CASSLNRAQPQHF. CDR3 in DNA: TGTGCCAGCAGTTTGAACAGGGCACAGCCCCAGCATTTT.